The 24 T cell receptor beta chains below were found in one sample sequenced in a study of identical twins. In TCRdb, the 5' RACE reads were re-called with MiXCR into one record per CDR3 protein. The data contain 450,000 or so distinct CDR3 sequences, roughly an eighth of them singletons. The sample also formed part of further work on yellow fever vaccine responses in identical twins.

Sequences were obtained from CD4+ T cells sorted from blood. The receptors were sampled from a woman aged 18-29 years in good health.

The V and J genes are TRBV20-1 and TRBJ2-3; D is unresolved. The germline gives CDR1 DFQATT, CDR2 SNEGSKA (reference sequence). Trimming left V 3 bases short and J 8 bases short, with 12 bases between. This CDR3 region has 12 residues. CDR3 loop: CSASLEPTTQYF. CDR3 nucleotide sequence: TGCAGTGCTAGCCTAGAGCCGACTACGCAGTATTTT.

This clonotype was seen only a few times. The V gene is TRBV15, the J gene TRBJ2-2; D is possibly TRBD1 or TRBD2 (7 bases each). V was pared by 4 bases and J by 4 bases, with 19 bases between. Looked up from germline, CDR1 is LNHNV and CDR2 is YYDKDF (reference sequence). This CDR3 is 17 amino acids long. The CDR3 coding sequence is TGTGCCACCAGCATCCCTGGGGGAGGGGGCGGCACCGGGGAGCTGTTTTTT. Translated: CATSIPGGGGGTGELFF.

The chain is built from TRBV10-3 and TRBJ1-5, with D hard to call. Trimming removed 5 bases at V and 9 bases at J, with 11 bases between. The germline V gene has CDR1 ENHRY and CDR2 SYGVKD. The length of the CDR3 is 12 residues. CDR3 sequence: CAISHPDLPQHF. DNA of the CDR3: TGTGCCATCAGTCACCCCGATTTGCCCCAGCATTTT.

This chain connects TRBV25-1 to TRBJ2-7; D may correspond to TRBD1 or TRBD2 (5 bases each). This CDR3 has 13 residues. CDR1 is MGHDK, CDR2 SYGVNS, per germline. The germline V and J ends were trimmed by 10 bases and 13 bases, with 26 bases remaining between them. The CDR3 here is CATWDEIRRMQYF. The CDR3 coding sequence is TGTGCCACCTGGGACGAGATCCGAAGAATGCAATACTTC.

This chain joins TRBV6-1 and TRBJ2-2; D uncertain. Per the germline V gene, CDR1 is MNHNS and CDR2 is SASEGT. V lost 6 bases to trimming and J lost 0 bases, with 14 bases between them. This CDR3 is 16 amino acids long. The CDR3 DNA is TGTGCCAGCAGAATAGAACCACCTCCGAACACCGGGGAGCTGTTTTTT. It specifies CASRIEPPPNTGELFF.

The V and J genes are TRBV20-1 and TRBJ2-1; the match to TRBD2 covers 8 bases. The CDR3 contains 13 residues. The junction had 4 bases not matched to a gene; V was cut back by 5 bases and J by 4 bases. CDR1 and CDR2 from the germline V gene are DFQATT and SNEGSKA (reference sequence). In DNA, the CDR3 is TGCAGTGCTGGGGCGGGGGGATACAATGAGCAGTTCTTC. It encodes CSAGAGGYNEQFF.

This clonotype was seen many times. This chain uses TRBV29-1 with TRBJ2-1; 14 bases line up with TRBD2. Per the germline V gene, CDR1 is SQVTM and CDR2 is ANQGSEA. The CDR3 length is 16 residues. J was trimmed by 7 bases and V by 6 bases; bases with no gene match: 11. The CDR3 sequence is CSVGLAGGKIWNEQFF. DNA for the CDR3: TGCAGCGTAGGACTAGCGGGAGGTAAAATTTGGAATGAGCAGTTCTTC.

The chain carries TRBV20-1 and TRBJ2-2, with 7 bases matching TRBD1. The V gene end was trimmed by 2 bases and the J gene end by 0 bases; junction bases not matched to a gene: 6. The CDR3 has 16 amino acids. Germline CDR1 and CDR2: DFQATT and SNEGSKA (reference sequence). The CDR3: CSARLGDRPNTGELFF. The CDR3 DNA sequence: TGCAGTGCTAGATTGGGGGACAGACCGAACACCGGGGAGCTGTTTTTT.

This clonotype appeared a few times. J is TRBJ2-2 and V is TRBV7-2; 7 bases line up with TRBD2. From germline, CDR1 is SGHTA and CDR2 FQGNSA. The CDR3 has 16 residues. The junction had 7 bases not matched to a gene; V was cut back by 2 bases and J by 4 bases. CDR3 sequence reads: CASSLRPSGVTGELFF. In nucleotides, the CDR3 is TGTGCCAGCAGCTTAAGGCCTAGCGGAGTCACCGGGGAGCTGTTTTTT.

This clonotype was recorded at least ten times. The gene calls are TRBV15 and TRBJ2-2, with D uncertain. V was shortened by 0 bases and J by 3 bases, with 14 bases between the two germline ends. CDR1 is LNHNV and CDR2 is YYDKDF in the germline V gene (reference sequence). The CDR3 loop spans 17 amino acids. The CDR3 bases are TGTGCCACCAGCAGAGAACCCAAACGGGTAGACACCGGGGAGCTGTTTTTT. It codes for CATSREPKRVDTGELFF.

This clonotype was counted between two and nine times. The chain's CDR3 is CASSGGGSGAYGYTF. The DNA for the CDR3 is TGTGCCAGCAGTGGAGGGGGAAGTGGGGCCTATGGCTACACCTTC. This chain links TRBV6-1 with TRBJ1-2, with D possibly being TRBD1 (6 bases). Germline CDR1 MNHNS, CDR2 SASEGT. V gave up 4 bases and J gave up 4 bases, with 16 bases separating them. This CDR3 spans 15 amino acids.

The V gene is TRBV5-1, the J gene TRBJ2-5; 7 nucleotides align to TRBD1. Germline-derived CDR1 and CDR2 are SGHRS and YFSETQ. The trim removed 0 bases at V and 1 base at J, leaving 6 bases unmatched. CDR3 size: 16 residues. The CDR3 region is CASSLALGQIQETQYF. CDR3 coding DNA: TGCGCCAGCAGCTTGGCCCTGGGACAGATCCAAGAGACCCAGTACTTC. Filled out from reference TRBV5-1 and TRBJ2-5, the complete variable domain reads KAGVTQTPRYLIKTRGQQVTLSCSPISGHRSVSWYQQTPGQGLQFLFEYFSETQRNKGNFPGRFSGRQFSNSRSEMNVSTLELGDSALYLCASSLALGQIQETQYFGPGTRLLVL.

The chain joins TRBV7-2 to TRBJ1-2; a weak D match, TRBD1 (5 bases). V dropped 2 bases and J dropped 8 bases, with 18 bases sitting between them. Germline-derived CDR1 and CDR2 are SGHTA and FQGNSA. The CDR3 is 15 amino acids. DNA for the CDR3: TGTGCCAGCAGCTTAAATCCGGGACCGTCGGGGGGCTACACCTTC. Amino acids: CASSLNPGPSGGYTF.

CDR3 in DNA: TGTGCCAGCAGCCGACATGTACTGTTCTATGGCTACACCTTC. This codes for CASSRHVLFYGYTF. V and J are TRBV5-8 and TRBJ1-2; no clear D gene. This CDR3 spans 14 amino acids. CDR1 is SGHTS, CDR2 YDEGEE, per germline. Trimming stripped 4 bases from V and 4 bases from J, with 14 bases between.

This clonotype was recorded a few times. The chain joins TRBV6-2 or TRBV6-3 to TRBJ2-7, with D maybe TRBD2 (6 bases). The V end lost 0 bases, the J end lost 4 bases, and 16 bases lay between the germline ends. The CDR3 spans 16 residues. CDR1 is MNHEY, CDR2 SVGEGT, per germline. The CDR3, as DNA: TGTGCCAGCAGTTACTCAGGAGCGCTGGGGGGATACGAGCAGTACTTC. Protein: CASSYSGALGGYEQYF.

This clonotype was picked up a small number of times. V is TRBV7-2 and J is TRBJ2-7; 9 bases are a match to TRBD1. The CDR3 loop spans 15 amino acids. CDR1 is SGHTA, CDR2 FQGNSA, per germline. J was trimmed by 3 bases and V by 2 bases; bases with no gene match: 5. Written as DNA, the CDR3 is TGTGCCAGCAGCTTATCGGGACAGGGTCTCTACGAGCAGTACTTC. It specifies CASSLSGQGLYEQYF.

This chain uses TRBV20-1 with TRBJ2-5; 8 bases fit TRBD2. The CDR3 spans 13 residues. The ends lost 3 bases at V and 4 bases at J; junction bases unmatched: 4. CDR1 and CDR2 (germline): DFQATT, SNEGSKA (reference sequence). CDR3 bases: TGCAGTGCTAGCGGGAGGGGGGTAGAGACCCAGTACTTC. Translation gives CSASGRGVETQYF.

V usage is TRBV2 and J usage is TRBJ1-3; D call uncertain. Trimming removed 2 bases from V and 0 bases from J, with 8 bases in between. Germline CDR1 SNHLY, CDR2 FYNNEI. The CDR3 has 15 amino acids. The CDR3 reads CASSEFRNSGNTIYF. Here the CDR3 DNA reads TGTGCCAGCAGTGAATTTCGAAACTCTGGAAACACCATATATTTT.

For the CDR3, the DNA is TGCGCCAGCAGAACAGACAGGGAGGCAAAACTGTTTTTT. Its protein product is CASRTDREAKLFF. J is TRBJ1-4 and V is TRBV5-1, with TRBD1 matching 7 bases. Germline V CDR1 and CDR2: SGHRS, YFSETQ. Trimming removed 5 bases from V and 10 bases from J; junction bases left unmatched: 8. This CDR3 contains 13 residues.

This clonotype was seen a handful of times. For the CDR3, the DNA is TGTGCCAGCAGCCAGACGGACGGGAAGGTCTATGGCTACACCTTC. Translating it yields CASSQTDGKVYGYTF. The gene calls are TRBV14 and TRBJ1-2; D uncertain. This CDR3 region has 15 residues. Germline V gene sequence: CDR1 SGHDN, CDR2 FVKESK. Trimming cost V 3 bases and J 4 bases, with 15 bases left between them.

The rearrangement uses TRBV27 and TRBJ1-4; a possible D gene is TRBD1 (5 bases). From germline, CDR1 is MNHEY and CDR2 SMNVEV (reference sequence). The CDR3 runs to 15 residues. V lost 4 bases and J lost 11, with 20 bases in between. CDR3 region: CASSYGDPGMRKLFF. Here the CDR3 DNA reads TGTGCCAGCAGTTACGGGGACCCGGGAATGAGGAAACTGTTTTTT.

This clonotype showed up just a few times. The genes are TRBV5-1 and TRBJ2-7; 8 positions agree with TRBD1. Germline values: CDR1 SGHRS, CDR2 YFSETQ. The CDR3 has 15 residues. The ends lost 3 bases at V and 3 bases at J; junction bases unmatched: 8. CDR3 sequence reads: CASSSGQVGNYEQYF. In nucleotides, the CDR3 is TGCGCCAGCAGCTCGGGACAGGTAGGGAACTACGAGCAGTACTTC.

This clonotype was picked up a small number of times. The chain uses TRBV27 and TRBJ2-7, with unresolved D. Germline CDR1 MNHEY, CDR2 SMNVEV (reference sequence). V lost 5 bases and J 5 bases, leaving 13 bases between the germline ends. This CDR3 is built from 13 residues. CDR3 DNA sequence: TGTGCCAGCAGTCTACAAGTAGGAGACGAGCAGTACTTC. It yields the protein CASSLQVGDEQYF.

In its sample, this clonotype was seen a few times. The genes are TRBV5-1 and TRBJ2-2; TRBD2 matches 16 bases. Germline-derived CDR1 and CDR2 are SGHRS and YFSETQ. V shed 6 bases and J 5 bases; nucleotides not matched to a gene: 10. The CDR3 has 18 residues. The CDR3 sequence: CASNFGTSGRATTGELFF. The DNA of the CDR3 is TGCGCCAGCAACTTCGGGACTAGCGGGAGGGCAACGACCGGGGAGCTGTTTTTT.